A few counts support the clone carrying this T cell receptor (beta chain). Its target is not known. This record comes from a study of cytomegalovirus exposure and HLA in healthy donors. TCRdb's table, derived via immunoSEQ multiplex PCR, lists solely in-frame clones and lacks some. Of more than 90,000 clones in the sample, approximately 90% were seen once. This CDR3 spans 13 amino acids. The germline V gene has CDR1 MNHNY and CDR2 SVGAGI (reference sequence). V lost 6 bases and J lost 8; bases outside the gene matches: 9. Study-level points and caveats: In vitro experiments confirmed that a few CMV-associated chains were specific for CMV antigens. There were around 160 TCR beta chains listed as cytomegalovirus-associated.

Specimen: PBMCs. The chain employs TRBV6-6 and TRBJ1-2; 7 bases are a match to TRBD1. The receptor was isolated from a man aged 18 to 29 in good health and CMV-seropositive. The CDR3 DNA follows: TGTGCCAGCAGCACCGATACAGGGGCCGGCTACACCTTC. Residues: CASSTDTGAGYTF.